These T cell receptor beta chains were read from a single sample in a study of blood T cell repertoires in COVID-19. Sequenced by immunoSEQ multiplex PCR; TCRdb stores in-frame clones only, minus some. This sample has around 250,000 clones, with around 90% found just once. Sequenced: peripheral blood. Receptor source: a woman aged 70-85 years with active or convalescent COVID-19. CDR3s include the opening cysteine and the closing phenylalanine or tryptophan. D genes are given only for firm matches. Clone size is shown for a subset of rows, as once, few, many or a class of expanded clone.

>once|TRBJ1-1|TRBV19|NA
TGTGCCAGTACCATAGGGGGGGCCAGCACTGAAGCTTTCTTT
CASTIGGASTEAFF
>NA|TRBJ2-1|TRBV5-4|TRBD1
TGTGCCAGTGGTGGGACAGGGATGGTTGAGCAGTTCTTC
CASGGTGMVEQFF
>NA|TRBJ1-1|TRBV5-8|NA
TGTGCCAGCAGCTTGTCAGGGTTGAAAACTGAAGCTTTCTTT
CASSLSGLKTEAFF
>NA|TRBJ1-4|TRBV4-3|NA
TGCGCCAGCAGCCAAGAGGGGCGGGATAATGAAAAACTGTTTTTT
CASSQEGRDNEKLFF
>NA|TRBJ2-7|TRBV7-2|NA
TGTGCCAGCAGCTTAGGGACAGGAGGGGTCTCCTACGAGCAGTACTTC
CASSLGTGGVSYEQYF
>NA|TRBJ2-1|TRBV5-4|TRBD2
TGTGCCAGCACCGAGCGGGGGGGCCGAAATGAGCAGTTCTTC
CASTERGGRNEQFF
>NA|TRBJ1-6|TRBV27|NA
TGTGCCAGCAGTTTATGGGCGGACACAAATTCACCCCTCCACTTT
CASSLWADTNSPLHF
>NA|TRBJ2-5|TRBV5-3|TRBD2
TGTGCCAGAAGCTGGGAGGGAAAAGAGACCCAGTACTTC
CARSWEGKETQYF
>NA|TRBJ2-5|TRBV4-3|NA
TGCGCCAGCAGCCAAGATCCCCACAGGGAAACAGAGACCCAGTACTTC
CASSQDPHRETETQYF
>NA|TRBJ1-2|TRBV7-2|TRBD1
TGTGCCAGCAGCTATCAGGGGGGCGGCTACACCTTC
CASSYQGGGYTF
>once|TRBJ1-5|TRBV5-6|NA
TGTGCCAGCAGCTTGGGCGGGAGCCCTTATCAGCCCCAGCATTTT
CASSLGGSPYQPQHF
>NA|TRBJ1-4|TRBV5-6|NA
TGTGCCAGCAGCTTGGCGCGGAGGAGTGCTTTAAATGAAAAACTGTTTTTT
CASSLARRSALNEKLFF
>once|TRBJ2-5|TRBV2|NA
TGTGCCAGCAGTCGTATAGAGACCCAGTACTTC
CASSRIETQYF
>NA|TRBJ2-1|TRBV11-3|NA
TGTGCCAGCAGCTTAGTAGAGGGTGAGCAGTTCTTC
CASSLVEGEQFF
>NA|TRBJ1-1|TRBV29-1|NA
TGCAGCGCCCCGGACGGGAGGGGCACTGAAGCTTTCTTT
CSAPDGRGTEAFF
>NA|TRBJ1-2|TRBV21-1|NA
TGTGCCAGCAGCAATTTCGGACAGGGCGGCTACACCTTC
CASSNFGQGGYTF
>NA|TRBJ2-1|TRBV7-9|TRBD2
TGTGCCAGCAGCTTACTAGCGGGGGGGCCGGAGCAGTTCTTC
CASSLLAGGPEQFF
>NA|TRBJ1-5|TRBV6-5|NA
TGTGCCACCTTCCGCGGGGTCGATAGCAATCAGCCCCAGCATTTT
CATFRGVDSNQPQHF
>NA|TRBJ2-5|TRBV29-1|NA
TGCAGCATCGCGGAAGGTCCGGCCCAGTACTTC
CSIAEGPAQYF
>NA|TRBJ1-2|TRBV9|NA
TGTGCCAGCAGCGTAAGGGGGACCCCAGGTATTGATGGCTACACCTTC
CASSVRGTPGIDGYTF
>NA|TRBJ1-1|TRBV20-1|NA
TGCAGTGCTAGTGATTCGCGTGTAGAGGGCTTACAGGAAGCTTTCTTT
CSASDSRVEGLQEAFF
>NA|TRBJ1-5|TRBV6-5|TRBD1
TGTGCCAGCAAAAGGGGGCTGGATTTCAATCAGCCCCAGCATTTT
CASKRGLDFNQPQHF
>NA|TRBJ1-1|TRBV7-9|NA
TGTGCCAGCAGTCTTCAGGGCGACACTGAAGCTTTCTTT
CASSLQGDTEAFF
>NA|TRBJ2-1|TRBV10-3|TRBD1
TGTGCCATCAGAGGGGACAGGGGAGGAAATGAGCAGTTCTTC
CAIRGDRGGNEQFF
>NA|TRBJ1-1|TRBV6-5|NA
TGTGCCAGCAGTTACCTCCAGGTTGTGGGTACTGAAGCTTTCTTT
CASSYLQVVGTEAFF
>NA|TRBJ1-1|TRBV18|NA
TGTGCCAGCTCACCAGAGGACAGACTGAACACTGAAGCTTTCTTT
CASSPEDRLNTEAFF
>once|TRBJ2-1|TRBV10-3|TRBD1
TGTGCCATCGGGAACAGGGGAGATGAGCAGTTCTTC
CAIGNRGDEQFF
>NA|TRBJ2-5|TRBV6-5|NA
TGTGCCAGCAGGGCTACTACGGTAGAGGGAGAGACCCAGTACTTC
CASRATTVEGETQYF